What follows are 31 T cell receptor beta chains derived from one specimen sequenced in a study of radiation and T cells in renal cell carcinoma. The treatment was: treatment-naive control, cytoreductive nephrectomy. Some clones are missing from TCRdb's copy, which holds only in-frame ones; the method was immunoSEQ multiplex PCR. The data hold about 24,000 clones, with over 45% observed a single time. Source: tumor tissue, taken from a patient whose treatment was nephrectomy without radiotherapy. All receptors come from a man in his forties with renal cell carcinoma.

The gene calls are TRBV4-3 and TRBJ1-1, with D perhaps matching TRBD1 (6 bases). Trimming took 0 bases from V and 5 from J, leaving 13 bases between them. The CDR3 is made up of 15 amino acids. Germline loops: CDR1 LGHNA, CDR2 YSLEER. The CDR3, as DNA: TGCGCCAGCAGCCAAGATCGGGACATAAAAACTGAAGCTTTCTTT. Protein: CASSQDRDIKTEAFF.

The gene calls are TRBV5-1 and TRBJ1-1; D is possibly TRBD1 (6 bases). V dropped 4 bases and J dropped 3 bases, with 13 bases sitting between them. Germline CDR1 is SGHRS and CDR2 is YFSETQ. The CDR3 covers 14 residues. The CDR3 nucleotides are TGCGCCAGCAGCATCGGGGGCGGGTACACTGAAGCTTTCTTT. It codes for CASSIGGGYTEAFF.

The V gene is TRBV7-9, the J gene TRBJ1-2, with unresolved D. There are 13 residues in the CDR3. CDR1 is SEHNR and CDR2 is FQNEAQ in the germline V gene (reference sequence). Trimming stripped 5 bases from V and 1 base from J, with 8 bases between. The CDR3 nucleotides are TGTGCCAGCAGCAAGCAAAGTAACTATGGCTACACCTTC. This translates into CASSKQSNYGYTF.

This clone was seen more than once but under ten times. The chain carries TRBV30 and TRBJ1-1; D gene ambiguous. Germline V gene lookup returns CDR1 GTSNPN and CDR2 SVGIG (reference sequence). Trimming removed 4 bases at V and 4 bases at J, with 10 bases between. This CDR3 is 12 amino acids long. The DNA of the CDR3 is TGTGCCTGGACCAGGAGCGGCACTGAAGCTTTCTTT. It yields the protein CAWTRSGTEAFF.

In this sample, this clone turned up many times. This chain connects TRBV7-9 to TRBJ1-1, with 7 positions matching TRBD1. CDR1 is SEHNR and CDR2 is FQNEAQ in the germline V gene (reference sequence). After removal of 5 bases from V and 3 bases from J, the junction contained 3 bases not matched to a gene. The CDR3 has 13 residues. CDR3 residues: CASSPTGDTEAFF. CDR3 bases: TGTGCCAGCAGCCCTACAGGGGACACTGAAGCTTTCTTT.

This clone was counted a few times. The genes are TRBV2 and TRBJ1-1; no clear D. Germline V gene sequence: CDR1 SNHLY, CDR2 FYNNEI. This CDR3 is 12 amino acids long. V lost 3 bases, J lost 7 bases, and 9 bases lay in between. The CDR3 sequence: CASSDPPGEAFF. Here the CDR3 DNA reads TGTGCCAGCAGTGACCCGCCGGGTGAAGCTTTCTTT.

The chain couples TRBV30 to TRBJ2-1; a possible D gene is TRBD2 (6 bases). This CDR3 comprises 15 residues. From germline, CDR1 is GTSNPN and CDR2 SVGIG (reference sequence). Trimming pared 4 bases from V and 0 bases from J, leaving 13 bases between. The CDR3 DNA reads TGTGCCTGGACCGTAGCGACTAGCTCCTACAATGAGCAGTTCTTC. It is translated as CAWTVATSSYNEQFF.

This clone is a singleton in its sample. This chain links TRBV5-6 with TRBJ1-6, with TRBD1 as a possible D gene (5 bases). The V end lost 0 bases, the J end lost 10 bases, and 17 bases lay between the germline ends. Germline V gene lookup returns CDR1 SGHDT and CDR2 YYEEEE. The CDR3 loop spans 16 amino acids. CDR3 protein: CASSLGSSRAKSPLHF. In DNA form, the CDR3 reads TGTGCCAGCAGCTTGGGATCCTCCAGGGCGAAATCACCCCTCCACTTT.

The chain joins TRBV14 to TRBJ1-3; TRBD1 agrees at 7 bases. The V and J ends lost 3 bases and 3 bases, in that order; junction bases with no gene match: 5. CDR3 length: 15 residues. Germline CDR1 and CDR2: SGHDN and FVKESK. The CDR3 spells CASSQGQRYGNTIYF. The CDR3 coding sequence is TGTGCCAGCAGCCAGGGACAGCGTTATGGAAACACCATATATTTT.

The rearrangement joins TRBV10-3 to TRBJ1-1; D remains unclear. The CDR3 totals 15 residues. Trimming took off 1 base at V and 2 bases at J, with 11 bases between the two ends. Germline V gene sequence: CDR1 ENHRY, CDR2 SYGVKD. CDR3: CAISELGMGNTEAFF. DNA of the CDR3: TGTGCCATCAGTGAGTTAGGGATGGGAAACACTGAAGCTTTCTTT.

This chain links TRBV7-2 with TRBJ2-3; maybe TRBD2 (5 bases). In germline, CDR1 is SGHTA, CDR2 FQGNSA. CDR3 length: 13 amino acids. V was cut by 3 bases and J by 6 bases, with 10 bases left in between. The CDR3 region is CASSFYGGDTQYF. The CDR3 bases are TGTGCCAGCAGCTTCTACGGAGGTGATACGCAGTATTTT.

This clone has a single count. V usage is TRBV7-9 and J usage is TRBJ2-1, with 13 bases that match TRBD2. CDR1 is SEHNR and CDR2 is FQNEAQ in the germline V gene (reference sequence). The CDR3 runs 14 residues. V lost 6 bases and J lost 9; bases outside the gene matches: 5. CDR3 DNA: TGTGCCAGCAGAGGGGGACTAGCGGGGATTGAGCAGTTCTTC. It codes for CASRGGLAGIEQFF.

J is TRBJ2-5 and V is TRBV2, with TRBD2 matching over 8 bases. The CDR3 is 16 residues long. The V and J ends lost 4 bases and 0 bases, in that order; junction bases with no gene match: 7. Germline CDR1 is SNHLY and CDR2 is FYNNEI. The CDR3 loop is CASSGLGGGYQETQYF. In DNA form, the CDR3 reads TGTGCCAGCAGTGGTCTGGGCGGGGGGTACCAAGAGACCCAGTACTTC.

This clone was observed once. This sequence joins TRBV7-6 and TRBJ2-3; 8 positions match TRBD2. Germline-derived CDR1 and CDR2 are SGHVS and FNYEAQ. Germline trimming cut 5 bases from V and 0 bases from J; bases unmatched to any gene: 10. The CDR3 extends over 17 amino acids. For the CDR3, the DNA is TGTGCCAGCAGCAGACGGGGGGGGCAGGGAAGCACAGATACGCAGTATTTT. It translates to CASSRRGGQGSTDTQYF.

The J gene is TRBJ2-7, the V gene TRBV5-1; D perhaps matches TRBD2 (6 bases). The germline CDR1 and CDR2 sequences are SGHRS and YFSETQ. This CDR3 is built from 15 residues. V lost 0 bases to trimming and J lost 3 bases, with 13 bases between them. The CDR3 reads CASSLVGGIDYEQYF. In DNA, the CDR3 is TGCGCCAGCAGCTTGGTGGGCGGGATAGACTACGAGCAGTACTTC.

The chain couples TRBV11-2 to TRBJ1-6; D uncertain. With 0 bases removed from V and 13 bases from J, the gap between germline ends came to 13 bases. Per germline, CDR1 SGHAT and CDR2 FQNNGV. The CDR3 has 14 residues. The chain's CDR3 is CASSLDQTRRPLHF. The CDR3 nucleotides are TGTGCCAGCAGCTTAGATCAAACTCGGCGCCCCCTCCACTTT. Drawing the rest from reference TRBV11-2 and TRBJ1-6, the complete variable domain is EAGVAQSPRYKIIEKRQSVAFWCNPISGHATLYWYQQILGQGPKLLIQFQNNGVVDDSQLPKDRFSAERLKGVDSTLKIQPAKLEDSAVYLCASSLDQTRRPLHFGNGTRLTVT.

The rearrangement joins TRBV19 to TRBJ1-2; D is perhaps TRBD1 (5 bases). Germline V gives CDR1 LNHDA, CDR2 SQIVND (reference sequence). The ends were cut back, 6 bases at V and 8 bases at J, with 19 bases in the middle. The CDR3 has 14 amino acids. CDR3 amino acids: CASSRRASGEGYTF. The CDR3 DNA follows: TGTGCCAGTAGCCGCCGAGCATCGGGGGAAGGCTACACCTTC. Supplemented by reference TRBV19 and TRBJ1-2, the full variable domain reads DGGITQSPKYLFRKEGQNVTLSCEQNLNHDAMYWYRQDPGQGLRLIYYSQIVNDFQKGDIAEGYSVSREKKESFPLTVTSAQKNPTAFYLCASSRRASGEGYTFGSGTRLTVV.

This clone was seen a handful of times. V and J are TRBV6-5 and TRBJ2-7, with 9 bases lining up with TRBD1. CDR1 is MNHEY and CDR2 is SVGAGI in the germline V gene. V lost 2 bases to trimming and J lost 5 bases; unmatched junction nucleotides: 1. The CDR3 sequence is 13 residues long. CDR3 in amino acids: CASSYNRGHEQYF. The CDR3 bases are TGTGCCAGCAGTTACAACAGGGGGCACGAGCAGTACTTC.

The chain employs TRBV15 and TRBJ2-2, with D perhaps TRBD1 (5 bases). The CDR3 contains 15 residues. The germline gives CDR1 LNHNV, CDR2 YYDKDF (reference sequence). Trimming stripped 5 bases from V and 6 bases from J, with 16 bases between. DNA for the CDR3: TGTGCCACCAGCCCCAAGGGGCCCCCATCCGGGGAGCTGTTTTTT. It specifies CATSPKGPPSGELFF.

The CDR3 DNA is TGTGCCAGCAGCTTAGATGGGGGAAACTACAATGAGCAGTTCTTC. It yields the protein CASSLDGGNYNEQFF. This chain uses TRBV7-3 with TRBJ2-1, with D possibly called TRBD1 or TRBD2 (5 bases each). Germline CDR1 SGHTA, CDR2 FQGTGA. The ends were cut back, 2 bases at V and 3 bases at J, with 11 bases in the middle. The CDR3 extends over 15 amino acids.

The genes are TRBV18 and TRBJ1-2; the D gene is possibly TRBD1 (5 bases). Germline assignment: CDR1 KGHSH and CDR2 LQKENI. This CDR3 spans 15 amino acids. Trimming stripped 3 bases from V and 3 bases from J, with 14 bases between. The CDR3 spells CASSPLGDSYYGYTF. DNA of the CDR3: TGTGCCAGCTCACCGCTGGGGGACTCTTACTATGGCTACACCTTC.

V usage is TRBV5-1 and J usage is TRBJ1-4; 9 positions match TRBD1. CDR1 is SGHRS and CDR2 is YFSETQ in the germline V gene. CDR3 size: 14 residues. Unmatched junction bases numbered 3, after V lost 4 bases and J lost 5 bases. The CDR3: CASSPGQGNEKLFF. CDR3 bases: TGCGCCAGCAGCCCGGGACAGGGAAATGAAAAACTGTTTTTT.

V and J are TRBV7-2 and TRBJ2-5, with D tentatively TRBD1 (5 bases). In germline, CDR1 is SGHTA, CDR2 FQGNSA. CDR3 length: 13 amino acids. Trimming removed 1 base from V and 2 bases from J, with 5 bases in between. The chain's CDR3 is CASSLGQQETQYF. CDR3 nucleotide sequence: TGTGCCAGCAGCTTAGGACAGCAAGAGACCCAGTACTTC.

This sequence joins TRBV5-1 and TRBJ2-1, with 7 bases aligning to TRBD1. Germline CDR1 and CDR2: SGHRS and YFSETQ. The CDR3 runs 15 residues. The V and J ends lost 1 base and 4 bases, in that order; junction bases with no gene match: 5. Here the CDR3 DNA reads TGCGCCAGCAGCTTGTATAGGGGGCGATACAATGAGCAGTTCTTC. Its translation is CASSLYRGRYNEQFF.

This chain joins TRBV5-4 and TRBJ1-2; the D is unclear. Looked up from germline, CDR1 is SGHNT and CDR2 is YYREEE (reference sequence). V dropped 4 bases and J dropped 1 base, with 8 bases sitting between them. The CDR3 length is 13 residues. The chain's CDR3 is CASSTGLNYGYTF. The CDR3 nucleotides are TGTGCCAGCAGCACGGGTCTTAACTATGGCTACACCTTC.

This clone has just a few counts. The gene calls are TRBV19 and TRBJ2-3; unclear D gene. Germline V gene lookup returns CDR1 LNHDA and CDR2 SQIVND (reference sequence). Trimming cost V 4 bases and J 1 base, with 6 bases left between them. The CDR3 has 13 amino acids. This CDR3 is CASSSPGTDTQYF. The CDR3 DNA sequence: TGTGCCAGTAGTAGCCCCGGCACAGATACGCAGTATTTT.

The chain uses TRBV10-3 and TRBJ2-3; possibly TRBD2 for D (6 bases). Germline V CDR1 and CDR2: ENHRY, SYGVKD. This CDR3 is 15 amino acids long. V lost 6 bases and J 0 bases, leaving 13 bases between the germline ends. The CDR3 protein is CAIRRSGGSTDTQYF. CDR3 DNA sequence: TGTGCCATCAGAAGAAGTGGAGGGAGCACAGATACGCAGTATTTT.

Only a few counts were recorded for this clone. J is TRBJ1-6 and V is TRBV25-1; a possible D gene is TRBD1 (5 bases). The CDR3 runs to 11 residues. The germline V and J ends were trimmed by 10 bases and 14 bases, with 15 bases remaining between them. Germline CDR1 is MGHDK and CDR2 is SYGVNS. CDR3 residues: CATGRQGALHF. The CDR3 DNA sequence: TGTGCCACGGGCCGTCAAGGGGCCCTCCACTTT.

This clone was found a few times. This chain uses TRBV6-5 with TRBJ2-7; TRBD1 matches 7 bases. The CDR3 has 14 residues. Germline values: CDR1 MNHEY, CDR2 SVGAGI. J gave up 0 bases and V 5 bases, and 4 bases lay outside the gene matches. The CDR3, as DNA: TGTGCCAGCAGTCGTCGGGACAGCTCCTACGAGCAGTACGTC. This codes for CASSRRDSSYEQYV.

This clone was detected only a few times. This chain connects TRBV6-1 to TRBJ1-2, with 8 bases identical to TRBD1. V shed 2 bases and J 8 bases; nucleotides not matched to a gene: 7. The CDR3 is 14 amino acids. Germline V gene lookup returns CDR1 MNHNS and CDR2 SASEGT. The CDR3 spells CASSEFSGGGGYTF. The CDR3 DNA sequence: TGTGCCAGCAGTGAATTTTCAGGGGGCGGAGGCTACACCTTC.

The J gene is TRBJ2-5, the V gene TRBV5-1; TRBD2 agrees at 15 bases. With V trimmed by 4 bases and J by 7 bases, 5 bases remained unmatched. The CDR3 length is 15 residues. Germline lookup yields CDR1 SGHRS and CDR2 YFSETQ. CDR3 DNA: TGCGCCAGCAGCCCCGGGACTAGCGGGGGGTGGACCCAGTACTTC. Translated: CASSPGTSGGWTQYF.